These 14 T cell receptor beta chains were sequenced from one sample in a study of T cell repertoires in cytomegalovirus infection. TCRdb recomputed calls from the reads with MiXCR, one row per CDR3 protein. The sample lists about 490,000 distinct CDR3 sequences, approximately 26% seen once, with 13% in the top ten. The sequenced sample was PBMCs. The receptors originated from a human donor in good health (CMV status not recorded). Some clones in this sample may be carry-over from other donors' samples.

The rearrangement uses TRBV5-5 and TRBJ2-1, with a possible D match to TRBD2 (5 bases). V was clipped by 0 bases and J by 7 bases, with 11 bases between them. Germline V CDR1 and CDR2: SGHKS, YYEKEE (reference sequence). CDR3 length: 14 amino acids. The CDR3 coding sequence is TGTGCCAGCAGCTTGGGGATAGCGAATAATGAGCAGTTCTTC. This sequence encodes CASSLGIANNEQFF.

This sequence joins TRBV4-1 and TRBJ2-1; TRBD2 aligns across 9 bases. The CDR3 covers 16 residues. V lost 0 bases, J lost 9 bases, and 9 bases stayed unmatched. Germline values: CDR1 MGHRA, CDR2 YSYEKL. The CDR3 here is CASSQDQAGGVSEQFF. In DNA, the CDR3 is TGCGCCAGCAGCCAAGATCAAGCGGGAGGTGTAAGTGAGCAGTTCTTC.

The chain is built from TRBV14 and TRBJ2-2; D unclear. This CDR3 contains 13 residues. Trimming took 0 bases from V and 7 from J, leaving 6 bases between them. Per the germline V gene, CDR1 is SGHDN and CDR2 is FVKESK. As DNA, the CDR3 is TGTGCCAGCAGCCAAGATCTCTACGGGGAGCTGTTTTTT. This encodes CASSQDLYGELFF. The full variable domain, its missing parts supplied by reference TRBV14 and TRBJ2-2, is EAGVTQFPSHSVIEKGQTVTLRCDPISGHDNLYWYRRVMGKEIKFLLHFVKESKQDESGMPNNRFLAERTGGTYSTLKVQPAELEDSGVYFCASSQDLYGELFFGEGSRLTVL.

This clonotype was detected a few times. This chain connects TRBV19 to TRBJ1-2; no clear D gene. This CDR3 has 15 amino acids. V lost 4 bases and J 8 bases, leaving 20 bases between the germline ends. In germline, CDR1 is LNHDA, CDR2 SQIVND (reference sequence). In nucleotides, the CDR3 is TGTGCCAGTAGTACCGACGCGGGCCTAGCGGGAGGCTACACCTTC. It translates to CASSTDAGLAGGYTF.

This clonotype showed up just once. J is TRBJ2-1 and V is TRBV9, with D perhaps TRBD2 (6 bases). From germline, CDR1 is SGDLS and CDR2 YYNGEE. The CDR3 covers 15 residues. V dropped 4 bases and J dropped 4 bases, with 15 bases sitting between them. As DNA, the CDR3 is TGTGCCAGCAGCCCAGCGGGTAGCTGGTACAATGAGCAGTTCTTC. This translates into CASSPAGSWYNEQFF.

There are a few counts of this clonotype. The chain links TRBV12-3 or TRBV12-4 to TRBJ1-5, with D tentatively TRBD1 (5 bases). There are 14 residues in the CDR3. V gave up 8 bases and J gave up 6 bases, with 17 bases separating them. The CDR3 loop reads CASLSGRDGQPQHF. CDR3 DNA: TGTGCCAGCCTCTCAGGCAGGGATGGTCAGCCCCAGCATTTT.

This clonotype was seen more than once but under ten times. V usage is TRBV27 and J usage is TRBJ2-5; 8 bases line up with TRBD2. The CDR3 totals 17 residues. Germline lookup yields CDR1 MNHEY and CDR2 SMNVEV (reference sequence). The V segment lost 7 bases and the J segment 1 base; nucleotides outside the gene matches: 14. The CDR3 region is CASNSQRGTRTQETQYF. The CDR3, as DNA: TGTGCCAGCAACTCCCAGAGGGGGACTAGAACCCAAGAGACCCAGTACTTC.

This clonotype was seen only a few times. The rearrangement links TRBV19 to TRBJ2-1; TRBD1 matches 10 bases. V gave up 6 bases and J gave up 4 bases; unmatched junction bases: 9. Germline CDR1 reads LNHDA; CDR2 reads SQIVND (reference sequence). The CDR3 spans 16 residues. In nucleotides, the CDR3 is TGTGCCAGTAGCCTATCTCCGGGACAGGGGTACAATGAGCAGTTCTTC. It is translated as CASSLSPGQGYNEQFF.

The genes are TRBV4-3 and TRBJ2-3; unclear D gene. This CDR3 is built from 15 residues. Between the trimmed V and J ends, which lost 1 base and 5 bases, there was a span of 13 bases. CDR1 is LGHNA, CDR2 YSLEER, per germline. For the CDR3, the DNA is TGCGCCAGCAGCCAAGGTCTTAGAAAGGAAGATACGCAGTATTTT. It translates to CASSQGLRKEDTQYF.

The V and J genes are TRBV28 and TRBJ1-5; the D is unclear. The germline CDR1 and CDR2 sequences are MDHEN and SYDVKM. V shed 2 bases and J shed 10 bases, with 15 bases lying between them. CDR3 length equals 14 residues. CDR3 sequence reads: CASSLRASKDPQHF. CDR3 in DNA: TGTGCCAGCAGTTTAAGGGCAAGCAAGGATCCCCAGCATTTT.

The gene calls are TRBV20-1 and TRBJ2-3; TRBD2 is a possible D gene (6 bases). This CDR3 has 17 residues. Trimming took 2 bases from V and 3 from J, leaving 21 bases between them. Germline V lookup: CDR1 DFQATT, CDR2 SNEGSKA (reference sequence). The CDR3 reads CSARSLTPSSGTDTQYF. CDR3 in DNA: TGCAGTGCTAGAAGCCTTACCCCAAGTAGCGGAACAGATACGCAGTATTTT.

As to this clonotype: A read error may explain this, as a much larger clone is one base away. The V and J genes are TRBV6-8 and TRBJ1-1; D not certain. Trimming shortened V by 0 bases and J by 11 bases, and 19 bases separated the two germline ends. Germline V gene lookup returns CDR1 MNHGY and CDR2 SAAAGT. The CDR3 covers 15 residues. The CDR3 loop reads CASSYSIKIRHNAFF. In nucleotides, the CDR3 is TGTGCCAGCAGTTACTCGATAAAAATTCGTCATAACGCTTTCTTT.

This clonotype occurred a few times. This chain connects TRBV27 to TRBJ2-1; 12 bases fit TRBD2. Germline CDR1 and CDR2: MNHEY and SMNVEV (reference sequence). This CDR3 is built from 15 residues. After removal of 5 bases from V and 9 bases from J, the junction contained 8 bases not matched to a gene. CDR3: CASSPRLAGEGEQFF. The CDR3 bases are TGTGCCAGCAGTCCCCGACTAGCGGGAGAAGGTGAGCAGTTCTTC.

The chain uses TRBV6-4 and TRBJ2-7, with a weak D call TRBD2 (7 bases). Germline assignment: CDR1 MRHNA and CDR2 SNTAGT. Trimming shortened V by 2 bases and J by 1 base, and 15 bases separated the two germline ends. The CDR3 consists of 16 residues. DNA of the CDR3: TGTGCCAGCAGTGACCCGGCGGGGGCCCCTTCCTACGAGCAGTACGTC. Its protein is CASSDPAGAPSYEQYV.